The present TCR beta chain was sequenced within a study of early T cells in non-severe SARS-CoV-2 infection. Germline lookup yields CDR1 MDHEN and CDR2 SYDVKM. The CDR3 has 14 residues. Between the trimmed V and J ends, which lost 1 base and 4 bases, there was a span of 10 bases. TCRdb re-called the 5' RACE reads with MiXCR, one entry per CDR3 protein. Here the sample spans around 53,000 distinct CDR3 sequences, about 7.8% being singletons. J is TRBJ1-1 and V is TRBV28; D may be TRBD1 (5 bases). This sequence originates from an adult who was a healthcare worker with PCR-confirmed SARS-CoV-2 infection or an uninfected control (not recorded which). Sequencing was performed on whole blood. CDR3 in amino acids: CASSLSGAFTEAFF. As DNA, the CDR3 is TGTGCCAGCAGTTTATCTGGGGCGTTCACTGAAGCTTTCTTT.